The 14 T cell receptor beta chains presented below share a single source sample, sequenced in a study of blood T cell repertoires in COVID-19. Sequencing was performed with immunoSEQ multiplex PCR; in TCRdb, only in-frame clones are kept and a portion is missing. In the table there are roughly 260,000 clones, roughly nine tenths of which are singletons. What was sequenced was peripheral blood. The receptors stem from a woman aged 45-59 years who had recovered from COVID-19.

The V call is TRBV5-1, the J call TRBJ2-1; TRBD1 matches 8 bases. The CDR3 spans 16 residues. Trimming cost V 4 bases and J 9 bases; bases outside gene matches: 15. Germline CDR1 reads SGHRS; CDR2 reads YFSETQ. Written as DNA, the CDR3 is TGCGCCAGCAGCGCAGGGGACAGGCGAACCCCCAGTGAGCAGTTCTTC. This encodes CASSAGDRRTPSEQFF.

The V gene is TRBV4-2, the J gene TRBJ1-4, with D unclear. The length of the CDR3 is 15 residues. Trimming removed 2 bases at V and 8 bases at J, with 15 bases between. Germline V CDR1 and CDR2: LGHNA, YNFKEQ. The CDR3 sequence is CASSQPGSGAEKLFF. DNA of the CDR3: TGTGCCAGCAGCCAACCGGGATCCGGAGCGGAAAAACTGTTTTTT.

The table lists this clone with a few counts. The genes are TRBV28 and TRBJ1-4; D perhaps matches TRBD1 (5 bases). V dropped 3 bases and J dropped 7 bases, with 18 bases sitting between them. CDR3 size: 16 residues. Per the germline V gene, CDR1 is MDHEN and CDR2 is SYDVKM. The CDR3 spells CASSLVSGLRGEKLFF. The DNA of the CDR3 is TGTGCCAGCAGTTTGGTATCGGGACTACGGGGTGAAAAACTGTTTTTT.

V is TRBV6-4 and J is TRBJ2-3, with 14 bases lining up with TRBD2. This CDR3 comprises 18 residues. Germline loops: CDR1 MRHNA, CDR2 SNTAGT. Trimming took 5 bases from V and 2 from J; bases not matched to a gene: 9. CDR3 sequence: CASSPGLAGGRFTDTQYF. For the CDR3, the DNA is TGTGCCAGCAGTCCCGGACTAGCGGGGGGTCGATTCACAGATACGCAGTATTTT.

The rearrangement links TRBV4-2 to TRBJ2-3; 7 bases align to TRBD1. The CDR3 covers 18 residues. The V gene end was trimmed by 4 bases and the J gene end by 2 bases; junction bases not matched to a gene: 15. Germline CDR1 is LGHNA and CDR2 is YNFKEQ. The CDR3: CASSLQGSGTVLTDTQYF. In nucleotides, the CDR3 is TGTGCCAGCAGCCTCCAGGGTTCCGGGACAGTCCTCACAGATACGCAGTATTTT.

This clone has more than one count but fewer than ten. This chain connects TRBV5-6 to TRBJ1-3; D not certain. The length of the CDR3 is 17 residues. Germline loops: CDR1 SGHDT, CDR2 YYEEEE. V lost 4 bases and J lost 4, with 21 bases in between. The CDR3 DNA follows: TGTGCCAGCAGCCCGAACCAGAAAGTATCGCTGGGAAACACCATATATTTT. Translating gives CASSPNQKVSLGNTIYF.

About this clone: In the same sample, other DNA sequences code for this CDR3. V gene TRBV30 combines with J gene TRBJ1-3; D may be TRBD1 (6 bases). V dropped 6 bases and J dropped 0 bases, with 9 bases sitting between them. Germline V gene sequence: CDR1 GTSNPN, CDR2 SVGIG (reference sequence). The CDR3 sequence is 13 residues long. CDR3 in amino acids: CACTRGSGNTIYF. In DNA, the CDR3 is TGTGCCTGTACCAGGGGCTCTGGAAACACCATATATTTT. Full variable domain (rest looked up from reference TRBV30 and TRBJ1-3): SQTIHQWPATLVQPVGSPLSLECTVEGTSNPNLYWYRQAAGRGLQLLFYSVGIGQISSEVPQNLSASRPQDRQFILSSKKLLLSDSGFYLCACTRGSGNTIYFGEGSWLTVV.

The chain is built from TRBV11-3 and TRBJ2-1; TRBD2 matches 7 bases. The CDR3 covers 15 residues. Germline trimming cut 1 base from V and 7 bases from J; bases unmatched to any gene: 7. Germline lookup yields CDR1 SGHNT and CDR2 YENEEA. Here the CDR3 reads CASSLGTSFVNEQFF. As DNA, the CDR3 is TGTGCCAGCAGCTTAGGGACTAGTTTTGTTAATGAGCAGTTCTTC.

The sample holds one count of this clone. The chain is built from TRBV28 and TRBJ2-1; D is perhaps TRBD2 (6 bases). V was pared by 4 bases and J by 5 bases, with 15 bases between. CDR3 size: 15 residues. The germline V gene has CDR1 MDHEN and CDR2 SYDVKM. The CDR3 loop is CASSSPREGDNEQFF. CDR3 nucleotides: TGTGCCAGCAGTTCCCCGCGGGAAGGCGACAATGAGCAGTTCTTC.

The rearrangement links TRBV5-5 to TRBJ1-1; TRBD1 matches at 7 bases. The CDR3 has 17 residues. Trimming took 3 bases from V and 1 from J; bases not matched to a gene: 12. Per the germline V gene, CDR1 is SGHKS and CDR2 is YYEKEE (reference sequence). This CDR3 reads CASSSTSRRGRNTEAFF. CDR3 nucleotides: TGTGCCAGCAGCTCGACCAGTCGGAGGGGGCGGAACACTGAAGCTTTCTTT.

The J gene is TRBJ2-3, the V gene TRBV7-3, with a possible D match to TRBD1 (5 bases). Germline V gene data show CDR1 as SGHTA and CDR2 as FQGTGA. The CDR3 is 15 amino acids. Trimming removed 3 bases from V and 6 bases from J, with 16 bases in between. The CDR3 DNA is TGTGCCAGCAGCTTCCAGGGATTCCCCTTCGATACGCAGTATTTT. Translated, it gives CASSFQGFPFDTQYF.

The rearrangement links TRBV5-6 to TRBJ2-3, with D unresolved. Germline CDR1 SGHDT, CDR2 YYEEEE. The CDR3 extends over 16 amino acids. V lost 4 bases and J 5 bases, leaving 20 bases between the germline ends. The CDR3 protein is CASSTPLRVTKDTQYF. DNA of the CDR3: TGTGCCAGCAGCACGCCATTACGGGTGACGAAAGATACGCAGTATTTT.

The chain joins TRBV5-1 to TRBJ2-7, with 8 nucleotides matching TRBD2. CDR1 SGHRS and CDR2 YFSETQ come from the germline V gene. V lost 0 bases and J lost 0; bases outside the gene matches: 2. The CDR3 sequence is 15 residues long. The CDR3 DNA reads TGCGCCAGCAGCTTGGCAGGGACTAGCTCCTACGAGCAGTACTTC. This sequence encodes CASSLAGTSSYEQYF. The whole variable domain, remainder taken from reference TRBV5-1 and TRBJ2-7, is KAGVTQTPRYLIKTRGQQVTLSCSPISGHRSVSWYQQTPGQGLQFLFEYFSETQRNKGNFPGRFSGRQFSNSRSEMNVSTLELGDSALYLCASSLAGTSSYEQYFGPGTRLTVT.

This clone showed up just once. The J gene is TRBJ1-4, the V gene TRBV30, with D perhaps TRBD1 (6 bases). The ends were cut back, 4 bases at V and 7 bases at J, with 13 bases in the middle. Germline V CDR1 and CDR2: GTSNPN, SVGIG (reference sequence). The CDR3 length is 13 residues. Written as DNA, the CDR3 is TGTGCCTGGACTCACAGGGTTACTGAAAAACTGTTTTTT. This codes for CAWTHRVTEKLFF.